Listed below are T cell receptor beta chains from one sample, sequenced in a study of neoadjuvant anti-PD-1 for oral cavity cancer. Sequencing used immunoSEQ multiplex PCR; TCRdb keeps in-frame clones, though not all of them. The sample records thousands of clones, 60% to 80% being singletons. This sample comprised PBMCs, obtained before nivolumab (anti-PD-1) treatment. The receptors originated from a person between 35 and 79 years old with oral cavity squamous cell carcinoma. Each CDR3 is given with its conserved first and last residue. The order of the fields is V gene, clone size, D gene, J gene, CDR3 DNA, CDR3 protein. D genes are given only for firm matches. Clone size is given for some rows only: seen once, a few or many times, or a class if the clone is expanded.

TRBV19	NA	NA	TRBJ1-1	TGTGCCAGCGCCTGGGGGGGCGGCACTGAAGCTTTCTTT	CASAWGGGTEAFF
TRBV29-1	once	NA	TRBJ2-7	TGCAGCGTTGGCGAGGGAGCCGGCGAGCAGTACTTC	CSVGEGAGEQYF
TRBV5-1	NA	NA	TRBJ1-5	TGCGCCAGCAGCACGGATAGCAATCAGCCCCAGCATTTT	CASSTDSNQPQHF
TRBV19	NA	TRBD1	TRBJ1-5	TGTGCCAGTAGTATAGGAGGACAGGGAGGTTCGAGCAATCAGCCCCAGCATTTT	CASSIGGQGGSSNQPQHF
TRBV13	NA	NA	TRBJ2-7	TGTGCCAGCAGCTCCCGGACAGCCTTCTACGAGCAGTACTTC	CASSSRTAFYEQYF
TRBV6-1	NA	NA	TRBJ2-3	TGTGCCAGCAGTGACGTAGCCGGAGGGAGAGATACGCAGTATTTT	CASSDVAGGRDTQYF
TRBV27	NA	TRBD1	TRBJ1-1	TGTGCCAGCAGTCCCCGACAGGGGGCTGAAGCTTTCTTT	CASSPRQGAEAFF
TRBV4-1	NA	NA	TRBJ2-7	TGCGCCAGCAGCCACCCGACTAGATCTAACGAGCAGTACTTC	CASSHPTRSNEQYF
TRBV29-1	NA	NA	TRBJ1-4	TGCAGCGCTGAGGCCAGCGAAAAACTGTTTTTT	CSAEASEKLFF
TRBV27	NA	NA	TRBJ2-3	TGTGCCAGCAGTCACCGCCGGGGTGGGGGCACAGATACGCAGTATTTT	CASSHRRGGGTDTQYF